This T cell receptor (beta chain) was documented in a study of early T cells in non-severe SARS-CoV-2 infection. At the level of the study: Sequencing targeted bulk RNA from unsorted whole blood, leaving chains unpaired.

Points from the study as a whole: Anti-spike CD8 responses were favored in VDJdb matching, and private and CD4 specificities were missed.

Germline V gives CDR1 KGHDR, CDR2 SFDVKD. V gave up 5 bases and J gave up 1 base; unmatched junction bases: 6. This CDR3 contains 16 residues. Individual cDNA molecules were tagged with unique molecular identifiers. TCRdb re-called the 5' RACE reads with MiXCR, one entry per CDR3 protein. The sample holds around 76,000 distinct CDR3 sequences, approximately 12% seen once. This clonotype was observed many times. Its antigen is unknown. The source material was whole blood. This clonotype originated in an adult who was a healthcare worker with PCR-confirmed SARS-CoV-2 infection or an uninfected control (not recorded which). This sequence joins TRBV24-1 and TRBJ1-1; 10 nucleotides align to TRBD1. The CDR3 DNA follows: TGTGCCACCAGTGGTGCCGGGACAGGGGAGAACACTGAAGCTTTCTTT. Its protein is CATSGAGTGENTEAFF.